This passage covers 23 T cell receptor beta chains from one sample sequenced in a study of read filtering for tumor transcriptome and immune sequencing. The library was built from 400 ng RNA with molecular barcoded adaptors for alpha/delta and beta/gamma chains. TCRdb redid the calling of the reads with MiXCR, one entry per CDR3 protein. The sample consists of 62,000 or so distinct CDR3 sequences, 20% of them appearing once. The sample taken for sequencing was a population of CD138-negative cells sorted from bone marrow. Receptors were obtained from a donor over 35 with multiple myeloma.

Concerning this clonotype itself: Possible read error: a much larger clone is one base away. The DNA of the CDR3 is TGCGGTGCTGAGAACGCGGGCTCCTACGAGCAGTACTTC. Its translation: CGAENAGSYEQYF. The chain recombines TRBV20-1 with TRBJ2-7, with D possibly TRBD2 on 5 matching bases. CDR1 and CDR2 from the germline V gene are DFQATT and SNEGSKA (reference sequence). The CDR3 spans 13 residues.

This clonotype was recorded many times. The V gene is TRBV23-1, the J gene TRBJ2-5; D is tentatively TRBD1 or TRBD2 (5 bases each). TRBV23-1 is flagged as an ORF with uncertain function. The CDR3 covers 16 residues. Trimming took 0 bases from V and 1 from J, leaving 12 bases between them. The CDR3 DNA reads as TGCGCCAGCAGTCAATCGGAGGCCAGGGTCCAAGAGACCCAGTACTTC. It yields the protein CASSQSEARVQETQYF.

The rearrangement uses TRBV12-3 or TRBV12-4 and TRBJ1-2; D possibly corresponds to TRBD1 (6 bases). V lost 6 bases to trimming and J lost 1 base, with 15 bases between them. The CDR3 is 15 residues long. DNA for the CDR3: TGTGCCAGCAGCCTATACAGGGCCGATAACTATGGCTACACCTTC. Translating it yields CASSLYRADNYGYTF.

This clonotype showed up many times. The CDR3 protein is CASSHSGRAPDEQYF. CDR3 DNA: TGTGCCAGCAGCCATAGCGGGAGGGCCCCGGACGAGCAGTACTTC. The genes are TRBV3-1 and TRBJ2-7, with 11 positions matching TRBD2. Trimming took 3 bases from V and 5 from J; bases not matched to a gene: 6. This CDR3 has 15 amino acids. Per the germline V gene, CDR1 is LGHDT and CDR2 is YNNKEL (reference sequence).

Turning to this clonotype: A much larger clone differs by one base, so this may be a read error. This sequence joins TRBV6-5 and TRBJ2-1, with TRBD2 identical over 8 bases. The CDR3 is made up of 15 amino acids. Per the germline V gene, CDR1 is MNHEY and CDR2 is SVGAGI. V shed 4 bases and J 4 bases; nucleotides not matched to a gene: 6. This CDR3 is CASSCMASGYNEQFF. The DNA for the CDR3 is TGTGCCAGCAGTTGCATGGCTAGCGGGTACAATGAGCAGTTCTTC.

The chain is built from TRBV4-1 and TRBJ2-7; TRBD1 matches 9 bases. From germline, CDR1 is MGHRA and CDR2 YSYEKL. The CDR3 length is 16 residues. Trimming removed 0 bases from V and 3 bases from J; junction bases left unmatched: 6. Here the CDR3 DNA reads TGCGCCAGCAGCCAAGATGAGGGGACAGGGATCTACGAGCAGTACTTC. This translates into CASSQDEGTGIYEQYF.

This clonotype was recorded many times. The chain carries TRBV12-3 or TRBV12-4 and TRBJ1-1, with D possibly matching TRBD1 (6 bases). This CDR3 contains 14 residues. V gave up 6 bases and J gave up 0 bases, with 11 bases separating them. The CDR3 loop is CASSKDSLNTEAFF. CDR3 bases: TGTGCCAGCAGCAAGGACAGTCTGAACACTGAAGCTTTCTTT.

This clonotype was detected only a few times. The chain links TRBV5-5 to TRBJ2-5, with 8 bases lining up with TRBD1. Per germline, CDR1 SGHKS and CDR2 YYEKEE (reference sequence). The CDR3 is 16 residues long. J lost 5 bases, V lost 4 bases, and 13 bases had no gene match. The CDR3 region is CASSRQRTQGAETQYF. For the CDR3, the DNA is TGTGCCAGCAGCAGACAACGAACGCAGGGGGCTGAGACCCAGTACTTC. The whole variable domain, remainder taken from reference TRBV5-5 and TRBJ2-5, is DAGVTQSPTHLIKTRGQQVTLRCSPISGHKSVSWYQQVLGQGPQFIFQYYEKEERGRGNFPDRFSARQFPNYSSELNVNALLLGDSALYLCASSRQRTQGAETQYFGPGTRLLVL.

This clonotype was observed at least ten times. The rearrangement uses TRBV5-1 and TRBJ2-3; D uncertain. The germline gives CDR1 SGHRS, CDR2 YFSETQ. The CDR3 has 13 residues. Trimming cost V 4 bases and J 2 bases, with 8 bases left between them. For the CDR3, the DNA is TGCGCCAGCAGCCCGGGCCCCACAGATACGCAGTATTTT. Encoded protein: CASSPGPTDTQYF.

This clonotype was found many times. This sequence joins TRBV29-1 and TRBJ2-5; tentative D call: TRBD2 (7 bases). This CDR3 has 12 residues. Germline assignment: CDR1 SQVTM and CDR2 ANQGSEA. V lost 4 bases to trimming and J lost 5 bases, with 11 bases between them. This chain's CDR3 is CSVVRGAETQYF. Here the CDR3 DNA reads TGCAGCGTTGTCCGGGGGGCTGAGACCCAGTACTTC.

This clonotype was found many times. This rearrangement joins TRBV19 to TRBJ1-1; D is unresolved. V was cut by 5 bases and J by 1 base, with 11 bases left in between. The germline CDR1 and CDR2 sequences are LNHDA and SQIVND (reference sequence). The CDR3 covers 14 residues. The CDR3 is CASSYFDWNTEAFF. For the CDR3, the DNA is TGTGCCAGTAGTTACTTCGACTGGAACACTGAAGCTTTCTTT.

About this clonotype: Being one base from a much bigger clone, this may be a read error. The chain employs TRBV6-5 and TRBJ1-5; perhaps TRBD1 as D (5 bases). V gave up 7 bases and J gave up 2 bases, with 15 bases separating them. There are 15 residues in the CDR3. CDR1 is MNHEY, CDR2 SVGAGI, per germline. The DNA for the CDR3 is TGTGCCAGCAACTACACCCGGGACGGCAATCAGCCCCAGCATTTT. Translated: CASNYTRDGNQPQHF.

This clonotype has a handful of counts. The chain carries TRBV10-2 and TRBJ2-7; 9 bases are a match to TRBD1. Germline V gene lookup returns CDR1 WSHSY and CDR2 SAAADI. V trimming: 3 bases; J trimming: 7 bases; junction bases outside the gene matches: 7. This CDR3 has 14 residues. CDR3 DNA: TGCGCCAGCAGTGAAAGGACAGGGGCGGGGGAGCAGTACTTC. Its translation is CASSERTGAGEQYF.

This clonotype was seen repeatedly, ten times or more. A much larger clone sits a single nucleotide away, making a read error possible. The V call is TRBV7-8, the J call TRBJ2-7; no reliable D call. Trimming shortened V by 3 bases and J by 3 bases, and 3 bases separated the two germline ends. CDR3 length equals 11 residues. The germline gives CDR1 SGHVS, CDR2 FQNEAQ. The CDR3 here is CASSFHYEQYF. CDR3 nucleotides: TGTGCCAGCAGCTTCCACTACGAGCAGTACTTC.

This clonotype was counted ten times or more. The rearrangement uses TRBV10-3 and TRBJ2-1, with 10 bases aligning to TRBD2. The CDR3 has 16 residues. V dropped 7 bases and J dropped 2; count of bases not matched to a gene: 8. Germline V gene lookup returns CDR1 ENHRY and CDR2 SYGVKD. CDR3 coding DNA: TGTGCCATCAAGGCGACTAGCGGGCAGGCCTACAATGAGCAGTTCTTC. This gives the protein CAIKATSGQAYNEQFF.

At least ten counts were recorded for this clonotype. The chain joins TRBV29-1 to TRBJ2-7; TRBD1 agrees at 9 bases. Looked up from germline, CDR1 is SQVTM and CDR2 is ANQGSEA. The CDR3 totals 14 residues. The junction had 9 bases not matched to a gene; V was cut back by 4 bases and J by 5 bases. The CDR3 protein is CSVAMGQGLDEQYF. The CDR3 nucleotides read TGCAGCGTTGCGATGGGACAGGGTTTGGACGAGCAGTACTTC.

This clonotype was picked up a small number of times. The CDR3 nucleotides are TGTGCCAGCAGTCTAGACAGGGTTTCCATCGGGGAGCTGTTTTTT. It translates to CASSLDRVSIGELFF. This sequence joins TRBV27 and TRBJ2-2; TRBD1 matches at 7 bases. Trimming took 5 bases from V and 7 from J; bases not matched to a gene: 10. The V gene's germline CDR1 is MNHEY and CDR2 SMNVEV (reference sequence). CDR3 length: 15 residues.

Regarding this clonotype: This may arise from a read error, as a much more abundant clone is one base away. The rearrangement joins TRBV11-2 to TRBJ2-3; 10 bases align to TRBD2. The CDR3 covers 16 residues. Germline values: CDR1 SGHAT, CDR2 FQNNGV. CDR3: CAGSLGAGGPVDTQYF. Written as DNA, the CDR3 is TGTGCCGGCAGCTTGGGAGCGGGAGGGCCGGTAGATACGCAGTATTTT.

This clonotype was seen a handful of times. CDR3 bases: TGTGCCATCAGCCAGGGCCAAGAGACCCAGTACTTC. Its protein product is CAISQGQETQYF. The rearrangement joins TRBV10-3 to TRBJ2-5; maybe TRBD1 (5 bases). Per the germline V gene, CDR1 is ENHRY and CDR2 is SYGVKD. This CDR3 spans 12 amino acids. The ends were cut back, 6 bases at V and 1 base at J, with 6 bases in the middle.

In its sample, this clonotype was seen many times. The J gene is TRBJ1-3, the V gene TRBV20-1; TRBD1 matches at 8 bases. Trimming removed 6 bases from V and 2 bases from J; junction bases left unmatched: 6. CDR3 length equals 14 residues. CDR1 is DFQATT, CDR2 SNEGSKA, per germline (reference sequence). The CDR3 DNA reads as TGCAGTGCCTATCGGACAGGGACTGGAAACACCATATATTTT. Protein sequence: CSAYRTGTGNTIYF.

This clonotype occurred many times. The chain links TRBV28 to TRBJ2-1; 9 nucleotides align to TRBD1. This CDR3 is 12 amino acids long. V was pared by 5 bases and J by 10 bases, with 3 bases of the junction left unmatched. Germline CDR1 reads MDHEN; CDR2 reads SYDVKM. The CDR3 DNA is TGTGCCAGCAGTGGACAGGGGTTAGAGCAGTTCTTC. Its translation is CASSGQGLEQFF.

This clonotype was recorded at least ten times. This chain links TRBV20-1 with TRBJ2-3; D call uncertain. From germline, CDR1 is DFQATT and CDR2 SNEGSKA (reference sequence). V lost 3 bases and J lost 0, with 10 bases in between. The CDR3 covers 14 residues. The CDR3 DNA reads as TGCAGTGCTAGCGCAGTGGGGAGCACAGATACGCAGTATTTT. Its protein is CSASAVGSTDTQYF.

This clonotype was counted between two and nine times. This chain connects TRBV7-9 to TRBJ1-3, with D perhaps matching TRBD1 (6 bases). Trimming left V 4 bases short and J 0 bases short, with 10 bases between. Germline V gene sequence: CDR1 SEHNR, CDR2 FQNEAQ (reference sequence). The CDR3 consists of 15 residues. The CDR3 loop is CASSSPGDSGNTIYF. DNA for the CDR3: TGTGCCAGCAGCTCTCCAGGGGACTCTGGAAACACCATATATTTT.